This T cell receptor (beta chain) was captured in a study of blood T cell repertoires in COVID-19. Turning to the study itself: Samples representing acute and convalescent COVID-19 were sourced from the United States, Italy and Spain. PBMCs, B-cell-depleted T cells, or T cells were the source of the cDNA or gDNA that made up the material.

Per the authors' pipeline: Estimation of nucleated cell counts relied on the amplification of reference gene primers. Sequencing used immunoSEQ multiplex PCR; TCRdb keeps in-frame clones, though not all of them. V and J calls plus clone size are reproduced from that table; the DNA served to infer D and trimming. This table has over 200,000 clones, about 87% appearing once. Germline V lookup: CDR1 KGHSH, CDR2 LQKENI. This CDR3 has 18 residues. Between the trimmed V and J ends, which lost 2 bases and 2 bases, there was a span of 19 bases. The sequence derives from a man aged 55 to 70 who had recovered from COVID-19. The gene calls are TRBV18 and TRBJ2-4; possibly TRBD1 for D (6 bases). Specimen: peripheral blood. In nucleotides, the CDR3 is TGTGCCAGCTCACCAGGGGGCAGTGGGGCCGGGACCAAAAACATTCAGTACTTC. Translating it yields CASSPGGSGAGTKNIQYF. The full variable domain, rest sourced from reference TRBV18 and TRBJ2-4, is NAGVMQNPRHLVRRRGQEARLRCSPMKGHSHVYWYRQLPEEGLKFMVYLQKENIIDESGMPKERFSAEFPKEGPSILRIQQVVRGDSAAYFCASSPGGSGAGTKNIQYFGAGTRLSVL.